The rows below give T cell receptor beta chains drawn from one sample of a study of cytomegalovirus exposure and HLA in healthy donors. The table came from immunoSEQ multiplex PCR; TCRdb's copy has only in-frame clones and leaves some out. Of more than 150,000 clones listed, about 85% are singletons. Sequenced material: PBMCs. These TCRs come from a man aged 45-65 years in good health and CMV-seronegative. Each CDR3 is given with its conserved first and last residue. The D gene is left open where the match is weak.

D	V	CDR3
.	TRBV2	CASKEAFLAEAFF
TRBD1	TRBV6-5	CASRAGTGGYEQYF
.	TRBV6-6	CASSYSELQETQYF
TRBD1	TRBV2	CASRKGQSSFITEAFF
TRBD1	TRBV2	CASSDLQGVTEAFF
TRBD2	TRBV7-8	CASSFAGGLTYEQYF
TRBD2	TRBV7-2	CASSFGLAGALSSYEQYF
TRBD2	TRBV9	CASSLLAAGGLSDTQYF
.	TRBV14	CASSQVIGANTGELFF
TRBD1	TRBV7-2	CASSLGQGSSTQYF
TRBD1	TRBV4-2	CASSQEGAGNTEAFF
.	TRBV6-5	CASSYSGISGNTIYF
.	TRBV19	CARTEETQYF
.	TRBV18	CASSPLGSQPQHF
TRBD1	TRBV7-6	CASSQSSGTGRDEQYF
TRBD2	TRBV10-2	CASSIAGAGDTQYF
TRBD1	TRBV7-2	CASRSGTGVATNEKLFF
.	TRBV27	CATQGFGANVLTF
.	TRBV10-3	CAISPGGNEQYF
TRBD2	TRBV27	CASSGGGTDTQYF
.	TRBV9	CARTGLSSYEQYF
TRBD1	TRBV7-9	CASSSIDRGWGYTF
.	TRBV5-1	CASSPGGGITNEKLFF
.	TRBV6-4	CASSPLGGSYSPLHF